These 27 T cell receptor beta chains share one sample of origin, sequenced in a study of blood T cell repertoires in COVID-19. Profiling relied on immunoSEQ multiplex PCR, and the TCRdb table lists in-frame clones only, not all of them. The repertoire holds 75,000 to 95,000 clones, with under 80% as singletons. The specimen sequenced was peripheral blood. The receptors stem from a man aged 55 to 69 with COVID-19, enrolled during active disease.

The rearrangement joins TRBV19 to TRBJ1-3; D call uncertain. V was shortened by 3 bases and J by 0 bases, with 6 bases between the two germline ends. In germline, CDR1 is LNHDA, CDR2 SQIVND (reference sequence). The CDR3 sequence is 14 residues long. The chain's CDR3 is CASSMESSGNTIYF. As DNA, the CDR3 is TGTGCCAGTAGTATGGAGAGCTCTGGAAACACCATATATTTT.

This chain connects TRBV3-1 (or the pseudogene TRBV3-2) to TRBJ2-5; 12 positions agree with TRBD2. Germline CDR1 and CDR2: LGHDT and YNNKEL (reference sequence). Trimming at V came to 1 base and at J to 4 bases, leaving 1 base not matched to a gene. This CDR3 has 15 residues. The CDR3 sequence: CASSQGLAGVETQYF. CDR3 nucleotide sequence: TGTGCCAGCAGCCAAGGACTAGCGGGGGTAGAGACCCAGTACTTC.

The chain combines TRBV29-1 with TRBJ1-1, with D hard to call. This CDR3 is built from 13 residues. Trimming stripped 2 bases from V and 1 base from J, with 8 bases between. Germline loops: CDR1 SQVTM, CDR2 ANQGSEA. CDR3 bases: TGCAGCGTTGAAAGGAGTCAGAACACTGAAGCTTTCTTT. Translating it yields CSVERSQNTEAFF.

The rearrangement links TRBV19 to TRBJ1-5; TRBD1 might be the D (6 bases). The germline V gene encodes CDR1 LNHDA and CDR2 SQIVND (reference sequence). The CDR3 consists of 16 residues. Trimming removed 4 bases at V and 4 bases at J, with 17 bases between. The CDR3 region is CASSTLRTESNQPQHF. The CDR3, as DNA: TGTGCCAGTAGTACCTTACGGACAGAATCGAATCAGCCCCAGCATTTT.

The CDR3 spells CSVDWREGPRETQYF. The CDR3 coding sequence is TGCAGCGTTGATTGGCGGGAGGGCCCTAGGGAGACCCAGTACTTC. This chain joins TRBV29-1 and TRBJ2-5, with 9 bases aligning to TRBD2. The junction had 10 bases not matched to a gene; V was cut back by 3 bases and J by 5 bases. This CDR3 is 15 amino acids long. Germline CDR1 and CDR2: SQVTM and ANQGSEA.

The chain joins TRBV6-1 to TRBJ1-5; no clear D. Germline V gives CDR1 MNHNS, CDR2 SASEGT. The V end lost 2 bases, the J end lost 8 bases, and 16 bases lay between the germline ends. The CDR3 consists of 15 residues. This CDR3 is CASSEMGGDVKPQHF. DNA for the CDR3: TGTGCCAGCAGTGAAATGGGCGGGGATGTAAAGCCCCAGCATTTT.

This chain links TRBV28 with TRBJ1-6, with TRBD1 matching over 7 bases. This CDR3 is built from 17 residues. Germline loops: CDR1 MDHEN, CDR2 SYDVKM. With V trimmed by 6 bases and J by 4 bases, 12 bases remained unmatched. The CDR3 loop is CASSPTGRDLYNSPLHF. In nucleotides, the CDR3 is TGTGCCAGCAGCCCGACAGGGCGAGATCTATATAATTCACCCCTCCACTTT. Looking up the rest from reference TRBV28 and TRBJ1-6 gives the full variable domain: DVKVTQSSRYLVKRTGEKVFLECVQDMDHENMFWYRQDPGLGLRLIYFSYDVKMKEKGDIPEGYSVSREKKERFSLILESASTNQTSMYLCASSPTGRDLYNSPLHFGNGTRLTVT.

The CDR3 DNA reads TGTGCCAGCAGTACGTCTGCGCCCGCTTTCTACGAGCAGTACTTC. Protein product: CASSTSAPAFYEQYF. V and J are TRBV6-2 or TRBV6-3 and TRBJ2-7; D remains unclear. The CDR3 is made up of 15 amino acids. Germline V gene lookup returns CDR1 MNHEY and CDR2 SVGEGT. V was pared by 5 bases and J by 3 bases, with 17 bases between.

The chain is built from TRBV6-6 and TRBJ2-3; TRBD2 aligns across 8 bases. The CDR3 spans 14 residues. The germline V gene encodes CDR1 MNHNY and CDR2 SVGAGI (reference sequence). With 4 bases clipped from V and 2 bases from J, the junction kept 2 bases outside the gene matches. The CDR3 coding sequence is TGTGCCAGCAGTTTACTAGCGGTCACAGATACGCAGTATTTT. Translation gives CASSLLAVTDTQYF.

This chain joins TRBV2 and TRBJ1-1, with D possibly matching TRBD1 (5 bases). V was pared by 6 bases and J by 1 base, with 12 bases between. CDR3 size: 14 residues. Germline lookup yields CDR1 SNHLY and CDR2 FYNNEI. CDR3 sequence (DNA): TGTGCCAGCAGAAGACAGTTCCAGAACACTGAAGCTTTCTTT. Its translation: CASRRQFQNTEAFF.

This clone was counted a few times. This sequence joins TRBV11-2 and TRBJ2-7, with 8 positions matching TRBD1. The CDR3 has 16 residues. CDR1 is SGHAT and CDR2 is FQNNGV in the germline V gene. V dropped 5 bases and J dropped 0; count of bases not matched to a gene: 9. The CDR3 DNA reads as TGTGCCAGCAGCCGTCTCAGGGGGCGGAGCTCCTACGAGCAGTACTTC. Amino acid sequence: CASSRLRGRSSYEQYF. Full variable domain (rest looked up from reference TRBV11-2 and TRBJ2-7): EAGVAQSPRYKIIEKRQSVAFWCNPISGHATLYWYQQILGQGPKLLIQFQNNGVVDDSQLPKDRFSAERLKGVDSTLKIQPAKLEDSAVYLCASSRLRGRSSYEQYFGPGTRLTVT.

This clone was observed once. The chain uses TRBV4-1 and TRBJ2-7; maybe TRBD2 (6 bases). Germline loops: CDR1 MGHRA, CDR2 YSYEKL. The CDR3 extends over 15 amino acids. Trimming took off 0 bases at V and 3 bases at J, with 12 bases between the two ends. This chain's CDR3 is CASSQDPGRGYEQYF. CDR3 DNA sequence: TGCGCCAGCAGCCAAGACCCCGGGCGGGGCTACGAGCAGTACTTC.

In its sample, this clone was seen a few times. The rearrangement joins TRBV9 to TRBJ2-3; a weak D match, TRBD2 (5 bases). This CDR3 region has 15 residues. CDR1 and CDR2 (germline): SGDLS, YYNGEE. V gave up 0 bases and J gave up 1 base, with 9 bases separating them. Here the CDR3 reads CASSVEGSGTDTQYF. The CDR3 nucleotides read TGTGCCAGCAGCGTAGAGGGTAGCGGCACAGATACGCAGTATTTT.

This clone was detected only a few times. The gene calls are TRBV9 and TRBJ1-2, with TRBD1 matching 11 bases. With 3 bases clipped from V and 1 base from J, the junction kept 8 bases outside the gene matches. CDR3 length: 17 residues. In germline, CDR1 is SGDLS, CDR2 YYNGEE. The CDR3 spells CASSDRDRGNRNYGYTF. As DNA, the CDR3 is TGTGCCAGCAGCGACCGGGACAGGGGGAACCGTAACTATGGCTACACCTTC.

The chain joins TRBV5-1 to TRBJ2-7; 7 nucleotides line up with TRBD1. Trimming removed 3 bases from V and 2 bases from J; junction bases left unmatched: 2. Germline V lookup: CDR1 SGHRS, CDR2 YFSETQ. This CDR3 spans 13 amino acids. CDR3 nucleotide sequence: TGCGCCAGCAGCTGGGACAGCCCCTACGAGCAGTACTTC. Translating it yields CASSWDSPYEQYF.

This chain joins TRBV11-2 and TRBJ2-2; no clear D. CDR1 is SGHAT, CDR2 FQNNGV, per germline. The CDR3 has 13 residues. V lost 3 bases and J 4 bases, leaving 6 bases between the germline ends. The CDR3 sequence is CASSFDSTGELFF. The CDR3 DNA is TGTGCCAGCAGCTTTGACTCCACCGGGGAGCTGTTTTTT. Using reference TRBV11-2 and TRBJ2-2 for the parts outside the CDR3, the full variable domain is EAGVAQSPRYKIIEKRQSVAFWCNPISGHATLYWYQQILGQGPKLLIQFQNNGVVDDSQLPKDRFSAERLKGVDSTLKIQPAKLEDSAVYLCASSFDSTGELFFGEGSRLTVL.

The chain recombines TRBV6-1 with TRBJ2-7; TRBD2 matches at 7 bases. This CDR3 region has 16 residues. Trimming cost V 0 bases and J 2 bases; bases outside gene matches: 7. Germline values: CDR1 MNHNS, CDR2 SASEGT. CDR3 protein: CASSEAGGTGTYEQYF. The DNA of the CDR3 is TGTGCCAGCAGTGAAGCGGGGGGGACGGGGACCTACGAGCAGTACTTC.

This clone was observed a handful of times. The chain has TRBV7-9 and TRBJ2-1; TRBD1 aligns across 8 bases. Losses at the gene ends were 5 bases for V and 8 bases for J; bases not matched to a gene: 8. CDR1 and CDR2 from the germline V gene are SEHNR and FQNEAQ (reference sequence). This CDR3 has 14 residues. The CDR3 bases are TGTGCCAGCAGCCACGGACAGGGCTTCCATGAGCAGTTCTTC. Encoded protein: CASSHGQGFHEQFF.

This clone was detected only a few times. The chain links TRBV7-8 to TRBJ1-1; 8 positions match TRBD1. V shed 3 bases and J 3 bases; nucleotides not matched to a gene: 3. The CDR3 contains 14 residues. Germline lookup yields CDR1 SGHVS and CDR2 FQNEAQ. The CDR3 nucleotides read TGTGCCAGCAGCTTTCAGACAGGGGACACTGAAGCTTTCTTT. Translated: CASSFQTGDTEAFF.

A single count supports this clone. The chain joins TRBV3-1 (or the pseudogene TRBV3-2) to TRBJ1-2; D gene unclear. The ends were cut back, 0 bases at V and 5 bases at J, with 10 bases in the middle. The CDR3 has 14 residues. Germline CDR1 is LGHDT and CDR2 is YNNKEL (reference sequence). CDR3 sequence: CASSQEPPSYGYTF. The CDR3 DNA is TGTGCCAGCAGCCAAGAGCCACCGAGTTATGGCTACACCTTC.

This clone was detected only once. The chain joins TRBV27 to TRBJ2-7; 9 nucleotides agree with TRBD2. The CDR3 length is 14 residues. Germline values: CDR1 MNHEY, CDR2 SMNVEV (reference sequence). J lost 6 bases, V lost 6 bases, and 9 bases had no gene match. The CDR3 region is CASRPGLAISEQYF. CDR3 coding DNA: TGTGCCAGCAGACCGGGACTAGCTATCAGCGAGCAGTACTTC.

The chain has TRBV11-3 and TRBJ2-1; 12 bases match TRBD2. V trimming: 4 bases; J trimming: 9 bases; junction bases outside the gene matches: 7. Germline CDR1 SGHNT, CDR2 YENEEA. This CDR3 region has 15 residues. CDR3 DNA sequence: TGTGCCAGCAGCTCCCTAGCGGGAGGGCCCGTTGAGCAGTTCTTC. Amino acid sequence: CASSSLAGGPVEQFF.

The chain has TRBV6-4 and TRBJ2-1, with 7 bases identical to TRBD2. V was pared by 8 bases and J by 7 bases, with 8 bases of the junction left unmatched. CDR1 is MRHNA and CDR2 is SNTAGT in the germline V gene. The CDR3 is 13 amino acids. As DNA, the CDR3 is TGTGCCAGCGCGGCTAGCGGAGTAAATGAGCAGTTCTTC. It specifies CASAASGVNEQFF.

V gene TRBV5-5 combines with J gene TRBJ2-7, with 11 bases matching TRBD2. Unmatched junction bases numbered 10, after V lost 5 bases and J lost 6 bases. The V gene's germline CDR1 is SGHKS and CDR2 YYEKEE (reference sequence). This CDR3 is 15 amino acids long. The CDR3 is CASRMGLAEVGEQYF. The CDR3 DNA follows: TGTGCCAGCAGGATGGGACTAGCGGAGGTAGGCGAGCAGTACTTC.

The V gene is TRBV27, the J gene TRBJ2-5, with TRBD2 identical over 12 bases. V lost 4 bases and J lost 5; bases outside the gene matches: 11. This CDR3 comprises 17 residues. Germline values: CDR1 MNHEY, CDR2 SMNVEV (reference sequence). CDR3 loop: CASSYTSGRTRFETQYF. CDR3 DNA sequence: TGTGCCAGCAGTTACACTAGCGGGAGGACTCGGTTTGAGACCCAGTACTTC.

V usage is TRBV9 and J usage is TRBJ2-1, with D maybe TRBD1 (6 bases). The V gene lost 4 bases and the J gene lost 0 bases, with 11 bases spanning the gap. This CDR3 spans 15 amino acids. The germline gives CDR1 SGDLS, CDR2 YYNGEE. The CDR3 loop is CASSNTGSSYNEQFF. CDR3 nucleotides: TGTGCCAGCAGCAATACAGGGAGCTCCTACAATGAGCAGTTCTTC.

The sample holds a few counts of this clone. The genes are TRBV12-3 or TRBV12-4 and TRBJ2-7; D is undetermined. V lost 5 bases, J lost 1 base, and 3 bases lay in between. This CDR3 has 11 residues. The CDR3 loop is CASSHSYEQYF. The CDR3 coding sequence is TGTGCCAGCAGTCATTCCTACGAGCAGTACTTC.